Each of the 2 T cell receptor beta chains below was sequenced from the same sample in a study of cytomegalovirus exposure and HLA in healthy donors. The study ran its PCR with 60 Vbeta and 13 Jbeta primers. The data were produced by immunoSEQ multiplex PCR, yet TCRdb's version contains in-frame clones alone and is incomplete. The sample consists of about 190,000 clones, about 70% of them appearing once. The sequencing input was PBMCs. The receptor set was obtained from a woman aged 25 to 39 in good health and CMV-seronegative.

The chain couples TRBV9 to TRBJ2-5; the match to TRBD2 covers 8 bases. Germline values: CDR1 SGDLS, CDR2 YYNGEE. This CDR3 spans 15 amino acids. The junction had 10 bases not matched to a gene; V was cut back by 4 bases and J by 5 bases. The CDR3 sequence is CASSPHAVAGETQYF. CDR3 sequence (DNA): TGTGCCAGCAGCCCACACGCCGTAGCGGGGGAGACCCAGTACTTC.

The chain combines TRBV5-5 with TRBJ2-7; 10 bases align to TRBD1. In germline, CDR1 is SGHKS, CDR2 YYEKEE (reference sequence). Trimming removed 3 bases from V and 0 bases from J; junction bases left unmatched: 6. This CDR3 comprises 16 residues. For the CDR3, the DNA is TGTGCCAGCAGCTGGGGGACAGGGGACCACTCCTACGAGCAGTACTTC. Translation: CASSWGTGDHSYEQYF.